This TCR beta chain originates from a study of OX40 agonist ivuxolimab in advanced cancers. About the research overall: Patients received ivuxolimab, an intravenous treatment, every 2 weeks at 0.01 to 10 mg/kg. Three patients responded partially, comprising one with hepatocellular carcinoma and two with cutaneous melanoma.

Libraries were prepared by immunoSEQ multiplex PCR; TCRdb keeps only in-frame clonotypes and omits some of them. The sample lists some 35,000 clones; around three quarters were seen once. The CDR3 length is 14 residues. Germline V lookup: CDR1 SQVTM, CDR2 ANQGSEA. V lost 4 bases, J lost 2 bases, and 4 bases stayed unmatched. General observations from the study: More expanded clones were found, on average, in CD8+ than in CD4+ T cells.

A note on this clone: Its target is unknown.

The clonotype was recovered from an adult with an advanced solid tumor such as melanoma, head and neck, liver or kidney cancer. The specimen was CD4+ or CD8+ T cells sorted from blood, collected in a trial of the OX40 agonist ivuxolimab. The V gene is TRBV29-1, the J gene TRBJ2-5; 10 nucleotides agree with TRBD2. Written as DNA, the CDR3 is TGCAGCGTTGCTCCACTAGCGGGGCAAGAGACCCAGTACTTC. It translates to CSVAPLAGQETQYF.